These T cell receptor beta chains were read from a single sample in a study of blood T cell repertoires in COVID-19. Method: immunoSEQ multiplex PCR; TCRdb's copy keeps in-frame clones and lacks some. The repertoire holds about 160,000 clones, with around 79% as singletons. The sample taken for sequencing was peripheral blood. The receptors were gathered from a woman aged 60-70 years with COVID-19, enrolled during active disease. Both conserved end residues are part of each CDR3. A D gene is named only where the DNA matches it firmly.

CASSLYSVANSPLHF	TGTGCCAGCTCACTTTATTCGGTCGCCAATTCACCCCTCCACTTT	TRBJ1-6	TRBV18	15	.
CASSQDLLGNRVGAFF	TGTGCCAGCAGCCAAGATCTTTTAGGTAACAGGGTGGGTGCTTTCTTT	TRBJ1-1	TRBV3-1/TRBV3-2	16	.
CASSSPGGDGYTF	TGTGCCAGCAGTTCCCCAGGGGGAGATGGCTACACCTTC	TRBJ1-2	TRBV27	13	TRBD1
CASSRVRRDEKLFF	TGTGCCAGTAGTCGTGTGAGGAGAGATGAAAAACTGTTTTTT	TRBJ1-4	TRBV19	14	.
CASGLSFNTEAFF	TGTGCTAGTGGTTTGTCATTCAACACTGAAGCTTTCTTT	TRBJ1-1	TRBV12-5	13	.
CAISELAGEGEQFF	TGTGCCATCAGTGAGCTAGCGGGAGAGGGTGAGCAGTTCTTC	TRBJ2-1	TRBV10-3	14	TRBD2
CASSSAVTSVETQYF	TGTGCCAGCAGCTCCGCAGTTACTAGCGTTGAGACCCAGTACTTC	TRBJ2-5	TRBV7-6	15	TRBD2
CASSAPGVEARSYEQYF	TGTGCCAGCTCCGCACCAGGGGTCGAGGCACGGTCCTACGAGCAGTACTTC	TRBJ2-7	TRBV18	17	.
CASSPQGTPYEQYF	TGTGCCAGCTCACCGCAGGGGACCCCCTACGAGCAGTACTTC	TRBJ2-7	TRBV18	14	.
CASGAETSSYNEQFF	TGTGCCAGCGGCGCCGAGACTAGCTCCTACAATGAGCAGTTCTTC	TRBJ2-1	TRBV6-5	15	.
CATSRSLTGNSPLHF	TGTGCCACCAGCAGATCCTTGACAGGGAATTCACCCCTCCACTTT	TRBJ1-6	TRBV15	15	TRBD1
CASSWSGILAGELFF	TGTGCCAGCAGTTGGAGCGGGATTCTTGCCGGGGAGCTGTTTTTT	TRBJ2-2	TRBV2	15	TRBD2
CASSATSYEQYF	TGTGCCAGCAGCGCGACTTCTTACGAGCAGTACTTC	TRBJ2-7	TRBV7-2	12	.
CASSELRDSGQPKNIQYF	TGCGCCAGCAGCGAACTCCGGGACAGTGGGCAACCTAAAAACATTCAGTACTTC	TRBJ2-4	TRBV5-1	18	TRBD1
CASSETGGSTDTQYF	TGTGCCAGCAGCGAGACAGGAGGAAGCACAGATACGCAGTATTTT	TRBJ2-3	TRBV14	15	.